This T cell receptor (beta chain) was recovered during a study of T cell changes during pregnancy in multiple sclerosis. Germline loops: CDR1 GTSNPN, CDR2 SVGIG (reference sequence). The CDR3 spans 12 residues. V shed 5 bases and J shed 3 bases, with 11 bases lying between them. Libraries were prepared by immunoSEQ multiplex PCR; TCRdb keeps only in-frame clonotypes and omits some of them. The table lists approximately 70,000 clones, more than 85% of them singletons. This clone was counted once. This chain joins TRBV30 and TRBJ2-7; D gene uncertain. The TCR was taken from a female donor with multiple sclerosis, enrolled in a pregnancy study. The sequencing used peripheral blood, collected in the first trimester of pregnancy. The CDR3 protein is CAWGDGNYEQYF. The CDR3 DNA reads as TGTGCCTGGGGAGACGGCAACTACGAGCAGTACTTC.